This T cell receptor (beta chain) is drawn from a study of molecular identifiers for immune sequencing clone quantification. In the study overall: Sequencing covered four of five parts into which replicate RNA from approximately 22,000 or 94,000 naive CD8 cells was split.

From approximately 20,000 to 1,000,000 sorted cells, naive CD8 libraries were generated with 10%, 30% or 50% RNA. From the PCR reads, TCRdb called clonotypes with MiXCR, one entry per CDR3 protein. The sample gives about 510,000 distinct CDR3 sequences, under 30% of which show up once; 0.76% is in the top ten. The CDR3 contains 13 residues. V lost 0 bases and J lost 11; bases outside the gene matches: 9. CDR1 is SQVTM, CDR2 ANQGSEA, per germline. The J gene is TRBJ1-2, the V gene TRBV29-1, with 7 bases aligning to TRBD1. The TCR originated in a human donor in good health. Some libraries in this study had Jurkat cell RNA spiked in. The sequencing sample was made of naive CD8+ T cells from blood, with Jurkat cell RNA spiked in. Specified subset: FACS-sorted CD8+CD4-CCR7+CD45RA+ naive T cells. CDR3 nucleotide sequence: TGCAGCGTTGAAGATACGACAGGGCGTGAGTACACCTTC. It translates to CSVEDTTGREYTF.